This T cell receptor (beta chain) was recorded in a study of T cells after yellow fever vaccination. Whole-study findings and limits: From the bulk population, abundant clonotypes could contaminate and appear within FACS-sorted repertoires.

Using its own MiXCR run on the 5' RACE reads, TCRdb lists one record per CDR3 protein. Of around 300,000 distinct CDR3 sequences in the sample, 3.5% to 4.5% were seen once. There are many counts of this clonotype. What it binds is not known. Germline V lookup: CDR1 SGHVS, CDR2 FNYEAQ. V gave up 8 bases and J gave up 5 bases, with 9 bases separating them. CDR3 size: 11 residues. The input for sequencing was PBMCs, taken 15 days after the yellow fever booster vaccination. The rearrangement joins TRBV7-6 to TRBJ1-1; tentatively, D is TRBD1 (6 bases). The receptor's source is a man between 18 and 35 years old who received the YFV17D yellow fever vaccine. The CDR3 DNA reads as TGTGCCAGCGGAGGGGGAACTGAAGCTTTCTTT. Translating gives CASGGGTEAFF.